This T cell receptor (beta chain) came from a study of T cells in Graves' hyperthyroidism and ophthalmopathy (dated by TCRdb to about 2019). With regard to the full study: Peripheral blood samples were taken at initial diagnosis, before any treatment was given. To identify TCR V-J signatures that set the groups apart, the researchers used a discovery cohort of roughly 100 patients, made up of under 45 with Graves' ophthalmopathy and around 58 with stable Graves' hyperthyroidism. Prospective prediction of ophthalmopathy was tested in an independent validation cohort consisting of roughly 20 hyperthyroidism patients and around 16 patients who later progressed to ophthalmopathy. The roughly 100 discovery patients were randomly divided into training and test sets at a 7:3 ratio. In addition, the study compared T-cell repertoires in thyroid tissue and in blood from roughly 6 Graves' hyperthyroidism patients. Following sampling, methimazole starting at 30 mg daily was given to hyperthyroidism patients, and high-dose intravenous methylprednisolone was given to ophthalmopathy patients. The paper describes TCR Vbeta CDR3 sequencing of about 140 peripheral blood samples, made up of 43 ophthalmopathy patients, over 70 hyperthyroidism patients and about 17 progressor patients. Overall results and qualifications from the work: Most expanded thyroid clonotypes (frequency above 0.001) were also found in blood, which suggests that blood repertoires may mirror thyroid immune responses. In validation, the model predicted progression to ophthalmopathy with just under 71% sensitivity and approximately 72% specificity, a median of roughly seven months before onset. Sample size was not statistically predetermined, and investigators were not blinded to group allocation. A model built on a 13 V-J signature distinguished ophthalmopathy from stable hyperthyroidism, reaching roughly 88% sensitivity and around 81% specificity in cross-validation and 80%/75% in testing.

This clonotype came up many times. There is no known antigen for this receptor. Per-base qualities were not stored, and no clone one base away is much larger. The TCR beta CDR3 regions were amplified from RNA transcripts. The TCR CDR3 was subjected to a first round of RT-PCR using the HTBI primer set and the Qiagen OneStep RT-PCR kit. Libraries were constructed in a second round of multiplex PCR, after which size selection and purification were carried out. Libraries were sequenced paired-end with 100 bp reads on an Illumina HiSeq2000. The paper's data handling went like this. Raw data were processed with SOAPnuke, discarding reads with adapters, uncalled bases, mean Phred below 15, or no exact constant-primer or identifier match. COPE v1.2.5 was used to merge high-quality paired reads, and clonotypes were defined as unique nucleotide sequences. Clonotypes were aligned to IMGT TRBV, TRBD and TRBJ reference segments using MiTCR v1.1. Analysis was restricted to V-J combinations with a frequency above 0.0001, which covered roughly 99% of repertoires. A TCS score was defined as the ratio of F50 (clonal expansion) to E x V (chaos), with BLOSUM62-based TCRdist applied between CDR3 peptides within each V-J. Welch's t-statistics and random forest reduced around 520 V-J features to 10 to 15, which were used in a naive Bayes classifier (R e1071). The public reads were reprocessed in TCRdb via fastp at Q25 and MiXCR, keeping in-frame beta chains. Each record represents a unique CDR3 protein, reported with the most common genes and DNA among its rows. The V and J calls were determined by TCRdb, not by the authors. The sample has about 600,000 distinct CDR3 sequences on record, roughly 15% of them singletons. The ten top clones hold about 12% of the sample.

The germline V gene (reference sequence) specifies MNHEY as CDR1 and SMNVEV as CDR2. From the cysteine through the phenylalanine, the CDR3 covers 14 amino acids. The DNA shown is the 42-base CDR3, in frame from base 1. Trimming removed 7 bases from V and 1 base from J; the gene matches leave 4 bases unexplained. Ophthalmopathy patients had moderately to severely active disease, with a Clinical Activity Score of 3 or more, a NOSPECS grade of 4 or more, and a disease duration of less than 3 months. Patients with uncontrolled infections, other autoimmune diseases, pregnancy or lactation were excluded. Diagnoses were established on the basis of clinical symptoms, serum thyroxine and TRAb, thyroid ultrasound, and orbital computed tomography. PBMCs were isolated from more than 9 ml of fresh peripheral blood by Ficoll-Paque density gradient centrifugation. Total RNA was extracted using Trizol reagent, and RNA quality was assessed on an Agilent 2100 Bioanalyzer.

The specimen sequenced was blood. This sequence uses TRBV27 and TRBJ2-5, with 9 bases matching TRBD1. The source of this sequence is a woman aged 50 to 60 with Graves' ophthalmopathy. The nucleotides are TGTGCCAGCACGGGGACAGGGAGCCAAGAGACCCAGTACTTC. This encodes CASTGTGSQETQYF.